This entry lists 24 T cell receptor beta chains sequenced from one sample in a study of OX40 agonist ivuxolimab in advanced cancers. The table came from immunoSEQ multiplex PCR; TCRdb's copy has only in-frame clones and leaves some out. This table holds tens of thousands of clones, around 94% found once. Material: CD4+ or CD8+ T cells sorted from blood, obtained in a trial of the OX40 agonist ivuxolimab. The receptors were sampled from an adult with an advanced solid tumor such as melanoma, head and neck, liver or kidney cancer.

V and J are TRBV9 and TRBJ2-1, with 9 bases identical to TRBD1. The V gene end was trimmed by 0 bases and the J gene end by 10 bases; junction bases not matched to a gene: 8. Germline V CDR1 and CDR2: SGDLS, YYNGEE. The CDR3 extends over 15 amino acids. CDR3 in DNA: TGTGCCAGCAGCGTAGGGGACAGGGCATCCAACGAGCAGTTCTTC. Amino acids: CASSVGDRASNEQFF.

The CDR3 loop reads CASSYIPLGAGYGYTF. CDR3 nucleotides: TGTGCCAGCAGCTACATACCCTTAGGGGCCGGCTATGGCTACACCTTC. The J gene is TRBJ1-2, the V gene TRBV5-4; perhaps TRBD1 as D (5 bases). Per the germline V gene, CDR1 is SGHNT and CDR2 is YYREEE (reference sequence). The CDR3 runs 16 residues. V lost 3 bases to trimming and J lost 4 bases, with 19 bases between them.

The sample holds a few counts of this clone. The rearrangement joins TRBV7-6 to TRBJ1-6; 9 bases agree with TRBD1. The CDR3 length is 15 residues. Germline V gene sequence: CDR1 SGHVS, CDR2 FNYEAQ. After removal of 5 bases from V and 6 bases from J, the junction contained 5 bases not matched to a gene. The CDR3 protein is CASSQPGQGNSPLHF. The CDR3 DNA is TGTGCCAGCAGCCAGCCGGGACAGGGTAATTCACCCCTCCACTTT.

The genes are TRBV11-2 and TRBJ1-5, with D perhaps TRBD1 (5 bases). The ends were cut back, 5 bases at V and 2 bases at J, with 13 bases in the middle. CDR1 and CDR2 (germline): SGHAT, FQNNGV. CDR3 size: 15 residues. The CDR3, as DNA: TGTGCCAGCAGCCCCAGGCCGGGGCGCAATCAGCCCCAGCATTTT. As protein: CASSPRPGRNQPQHF.

The CDR3 sequence: CASSWWGGPQETQYF. The CDR3 DNA is TGTGCCAGCAGCTGGTGGGGGGGGCCTCAAGAGACCCAGTACTTC. The V call is TRBV11-2, the J call TRBJ2-5; TRBD2 is a possible D gene (7 bases). The CDR3 extends over 15 amino acids. The V and J ends lost 4 bases and 2 bases respectively, with 14 bases between them. Germline loops: CDR1 SGHAT, CDR2 FQNNGV.

V gene TRBV4-1 combines with J gene TRBJ2-6, with D hard to call. V lost 4 bases, J lost 1 base, and 8 bases lay in between. Germline V gives CDR1 MGHRA, CDR2 YSYEKL. The CDR3 spans 15 residues. CDR3 DNA sequence: TGCGCCAGCAGCCTCCCACGGTCTGGGGCCAACGTCCTGACTTTC. This gives the protein CASSLPRSGANVLTF.

The chain joins TRBV6-1 to TRBJ2-7, with D possibly TRBD1 on 5 matching bases. This CDR3 contains 12 residues. Trimming removed 2 bases at V and 3 bases at J, with 5 bases between. The germline gives CDR1 MNHNS, CDR2 SASEGT. The DNA of the CDR3 is TGTGCCAGCAGTGAACAGGGCTACGAGCAGTACTTC. Amino acids: CASSEQGYEQYF.

J is TRBJ2-1 and V is TRBV27; TRBD1 matches 12 bases. The germline CDR1 and CDR2 sequences are MNHEY and SMNVEV (reference sequence). The CDR3 is 17 amino acids. V lost 3 bases and J lost 8; bases outside the gene matches: 11. The CDR3 nucleotides read TGTGCCAGCAGTTTTTTGAAGGGACAGGGGGCAAGGGATGAGCAGTTCTTC. It codes for CASSFLKGQGARDEQFF.

V gene TRBV15 combines with J gene TRBJ2-2; D gene ambiguous. V was clipped by 0 bases and J by 7 bases, with 15 bases between them. Looked up from germline, CDR1 is LNHNV and CDR2 is YYDKDF (reference sequence). This CDR3 spans 16 amino acids. The CDR3 sequence is CATSRERSGFIGELFF. The CDR3 bases are TGTGCCACCAGCAGAGAGAGGTCAGGATTCATCGGGGAGCTGTTTTTT.

Comment on this clone: Mismatch with germline at one junction end may stem from a read error. The chain has TRBV4-3 and TRBJ2-4; weak D call: TRBD2 (6 bases). There are 18 residues in the CDR3. Germline lookup yields CDR1 LGHNA and CDR2 YSLEER. The CDR3 reads CASSQSGSEGLGKNIQYF. The CDR3 nucleotides are TGCGCCAGCAGCCAATCCGGGTCGGAGGGCCTGGGAAAAAACATTCAATACTTC.

This sequence joins TRBV19 and TRBJ1-5; TRBD1 agrees at 9 bases. CDR3 length equals 16 residues. Trimming cost V 3 bases and J 6 bases; bases outside gene matches: 9. Germline CDR1 and CDR2: LNHDA and SQIVND (reference sequence). The CDR3, as DNA: TGTGCCAGTAGTATCGACAGGGGGGCTTCAAGTCAGCCCCAGCATTTT. Amino acid sequence: CASSIDRGASSQPQHF.

The genes are TRBV21-1 and TRBJ2-1; the table gives TRBD2 as D, unverified against the DNA. TRBV21-1 has pseudogene status. The CDR3 covers 13 residues. The CDR3 protein is CASSLGTYNEQFF. CDR3 bases: TGTGCCAGCAGCCTCGGGACTTACAATGAGCAGTTCTTC.

The chain is built from TRBV4-2 and TRBJ1-2; 7 bases are a match to TRBD1. J gave up 9 bases and V 5 bases, and 15 bases lay outside the gene matches. CDR3 length: 15 amino acids. Germline V gene lookup returns CDR1 LGHNA and CDR2 YNFKEQ. The CDR3 spells CASSFATGSPDSYTF. The CDR3 DNA reads TGTGCCAGCAGCTTCGCGACAGGGTCTCCCGATAGCTACACCTTC.

This clone is a singleton in its sample. The gene calls are TRBV4-3 and TRBJ2-7, with D unresolved. Trimming took off 1 base at V and 3 bases at J, with 10 bases between the two ends. The CDR3 consists of 14 residues. Looked up from germline, CDR1 is LGHNA and CDR2 is YSLEER. This chain's CDR3 is CASSQGVMLYEQYF. Here the CDR3 DNA reads TGCGCCAGCAGCCAAGGGGTAATGCTCTACGAGCAGTACTTC.

V gene TRBV10-2 combines with J gene TRBJ2-6; D gene ambiguous. This CDR3 region has 17 residues. Trimming removed 2 bases from V and 4 bases from J, with 15 bases in between. From germline, CDR1 is WSHSY and CDR2 SAAADI. The CDR3 loop is CASSEVAVVGGANVLTF. The CDR3 bases are TGCGCCAGCAGTGAGGTTGCGGTCGTGGGAGGGGCCAACGTCCTGACTTTC.

This clone was seen only a few times. The CDR3: CASTPTLDTEAFF. The CDR3 DNA follows: TGCGCCAGCACCCCAACCCTAGACACTGAAGCTTTCTTT. V gene TRBV4-1 combines with J gene TRBJ1-1; D is unclear. The CDR3 extends over 13 amino acids. The germline V gene encodes CDR1 MGHRA and CDR2 YSYEKL. V was pared by 7 bases and J by 3 bases, with 12 bases between.

The V gene is TRBV4-3, the J gene TRBJ1-2; D possibly corresponds to TRBD1 (5 bases). V was cut by 3 bases and J by 8 bases, with 7 bases left in between. In germline, CDR1 is LGHNA, CDR2 YSLEER. The CDR3 totals 11 residues. As DNA, the CDR3 is TGCGCCAGCAGCCAGGGGACCGGCTACACCTTC. Translating it yields CASSQGTGYTF.

The V gene is TRBV27, the J gene TRBJ2-3; D unresolved. V was shortened by 2 bases and J by 1 base, with 10 bases between the two germline ends. Looked up from germline, CDR1 is MNHEY and CDR2 is SMNVEV (reference sequence). The CDR3 length is 15 residues. The chain's CDR3 is CASSLIGFGTDTQYF. DNA of the CDR3: TGTGCCAGCAGTTTAATAGGGTTTGGCACAGATACGCAGTATTTT.

The chain joins TRBV29-1 to TRBJ1-5; D is uncertain. This CDR3 comprises 15 residues. CDR1 is SQVTM and CDR2 is ANQGSEA in the germline V gene. V lost 2 bases, J lost 0 bases, and 11 bases lay in between. The CDR3 loop reads CSVELGRGSNQPQHF. The DNA for the CDR3 is TGCAGCGTTGAATTGGGCAGAGGTAGCAATCAGCCCCAGCATTTT.

The chain couples TRBV4-3 to TRBJ2-1; D gene ambiguous. Trimming shortened V by 2 bases and J by 0 bases, and 5 bases separated the two germline ends. The CDR3 totals 14 residues. The germline CDR1 and CDR2 sequences are LGHNA and YSLEER. DNA of the CDR3: TGCGCCAGCAGCCAATCGAGCTCCTACAATGAGCAGTTCTTC. As protein: CASSQSSSYNEQFF.

J is TRBJ1-4 and V is TRBV27; TRBD1 agrees at 10 bases. The CDR3 runs to 17 residues. CDR1 MNHEY and CDR2 SMNVEV come from the germline V gene (reference sequence). J lost 4 bases, V lost 2 bases, and 7 bases had no gene match. In DNA, the CDR3 is TGTGCCAGCAGTTTACTGTCGGACAGGGGGAATAATGAAAAACTGTTTTTT. Translated: CASSLLSDRGNNEKLFF.

V gene TRBV10-3 combines with J gene TRBJ2-3, with 12 bases fitting TRBD2. Germline V lookup: CDR1 ENHRY, CDR2 SYGVKD. This CDR3 spans 15 amino acids. Trimming at V came to 7 bases and at J to 6 bases, leaving 8 bases not matched to a gene. The CDR3 reads CAITVTSGGPDTQYF. DNA of the CDR3: TGTGCCATCACCGTGACTAGCGGGGGCCCCGATACGCAGTATTTT.

This sequence joins TRBV4-3 and TRBJ2-2; no firm D call. The CDR3 spans 13 residues. V lost 0 bases and J 5 bases, leaving 4 bases between the germline ends. In germline, CDR1 is LGHNA, CDR2 YSLEER. The CDR3 sequence is CASSQEQTGELFF. Here the CDR3 DNA reads TGCGCCAGCAGCCAAGAACAGACCGGGGAGCTGTTTTTT.

The V gene is TRBV4-3, the J gene TRBJ2-1; 13 bases are shared with TRBD2. Trimming took 0 bases from V and 8 from J; bases not matched to a gene: 7. The CDR3 spans 17 residues. Germline V gives CDR1 LGHNA, CDR2 YSLEER. The DNA of the CDR3 is TGCGCCAGCAGCCAAGAGGTACTAGCGGGGGGGCTGGATGAGCAGTTCTTC. Translating it yields CASSQEVLAGGLDEQFF.